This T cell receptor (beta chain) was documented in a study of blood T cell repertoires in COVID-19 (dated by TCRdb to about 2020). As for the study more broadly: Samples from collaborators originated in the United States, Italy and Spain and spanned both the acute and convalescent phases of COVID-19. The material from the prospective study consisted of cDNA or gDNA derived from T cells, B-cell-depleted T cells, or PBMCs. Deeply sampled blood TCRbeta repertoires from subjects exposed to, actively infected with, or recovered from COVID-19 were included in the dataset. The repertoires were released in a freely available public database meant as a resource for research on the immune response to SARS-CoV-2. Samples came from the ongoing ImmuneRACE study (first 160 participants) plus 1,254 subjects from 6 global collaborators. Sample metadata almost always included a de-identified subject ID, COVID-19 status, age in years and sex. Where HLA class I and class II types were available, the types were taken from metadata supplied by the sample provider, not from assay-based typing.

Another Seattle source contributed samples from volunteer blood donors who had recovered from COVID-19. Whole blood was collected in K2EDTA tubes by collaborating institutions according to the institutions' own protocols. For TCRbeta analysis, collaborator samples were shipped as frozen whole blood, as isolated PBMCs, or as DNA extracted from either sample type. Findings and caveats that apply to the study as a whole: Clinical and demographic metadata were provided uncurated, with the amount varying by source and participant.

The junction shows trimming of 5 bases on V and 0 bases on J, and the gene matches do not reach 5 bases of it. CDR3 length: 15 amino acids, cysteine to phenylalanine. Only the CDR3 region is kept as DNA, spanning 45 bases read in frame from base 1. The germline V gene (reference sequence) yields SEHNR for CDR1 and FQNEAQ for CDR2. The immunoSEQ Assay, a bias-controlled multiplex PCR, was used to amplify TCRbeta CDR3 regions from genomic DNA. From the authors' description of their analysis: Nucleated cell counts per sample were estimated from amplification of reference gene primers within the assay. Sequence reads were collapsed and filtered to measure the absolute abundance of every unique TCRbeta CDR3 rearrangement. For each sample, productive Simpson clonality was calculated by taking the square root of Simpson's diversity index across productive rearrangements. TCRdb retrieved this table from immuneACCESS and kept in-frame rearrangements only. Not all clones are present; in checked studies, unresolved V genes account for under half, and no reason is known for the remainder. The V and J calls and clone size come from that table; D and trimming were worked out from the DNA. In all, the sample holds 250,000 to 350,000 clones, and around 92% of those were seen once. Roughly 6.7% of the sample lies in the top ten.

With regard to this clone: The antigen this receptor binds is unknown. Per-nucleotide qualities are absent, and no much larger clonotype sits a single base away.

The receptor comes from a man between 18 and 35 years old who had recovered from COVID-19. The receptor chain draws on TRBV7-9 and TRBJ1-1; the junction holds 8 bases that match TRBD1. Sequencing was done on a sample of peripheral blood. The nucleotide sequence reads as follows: TGTGCCAGCAGCCCCGCGACAGGGGTGAACACTGAAGCTTTCTTT. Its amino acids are CASSPATGVNTEAFF.